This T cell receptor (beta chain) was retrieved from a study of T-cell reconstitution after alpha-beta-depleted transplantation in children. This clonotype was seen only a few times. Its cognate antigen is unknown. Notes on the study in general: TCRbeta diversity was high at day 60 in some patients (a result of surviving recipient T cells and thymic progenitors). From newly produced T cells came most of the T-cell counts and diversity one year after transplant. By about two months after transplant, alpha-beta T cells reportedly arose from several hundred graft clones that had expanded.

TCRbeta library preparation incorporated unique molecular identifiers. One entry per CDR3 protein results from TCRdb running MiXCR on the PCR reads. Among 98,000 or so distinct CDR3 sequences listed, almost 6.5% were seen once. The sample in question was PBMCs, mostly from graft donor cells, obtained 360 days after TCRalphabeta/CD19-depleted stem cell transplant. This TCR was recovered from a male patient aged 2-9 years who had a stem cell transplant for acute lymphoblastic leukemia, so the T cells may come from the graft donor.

This chain's CDR3 is CATSRQSWGYEQYF. The CDR3 DNA is TGTGCCACCAGCAGACAGTCCTGGGGCTACGAGCAGTACTTC. The rearrangement uses TRBV15 and TRBJ2-7, with D unresolved. Germline V lookup: CDR1 LNHNV, CDR2 YYDKDF (reference sequence). The V end lost 2 bases, the J end lost 3 bases, and 11 bases lay between the germline ends. This CDR3 spans 14 amino acids.